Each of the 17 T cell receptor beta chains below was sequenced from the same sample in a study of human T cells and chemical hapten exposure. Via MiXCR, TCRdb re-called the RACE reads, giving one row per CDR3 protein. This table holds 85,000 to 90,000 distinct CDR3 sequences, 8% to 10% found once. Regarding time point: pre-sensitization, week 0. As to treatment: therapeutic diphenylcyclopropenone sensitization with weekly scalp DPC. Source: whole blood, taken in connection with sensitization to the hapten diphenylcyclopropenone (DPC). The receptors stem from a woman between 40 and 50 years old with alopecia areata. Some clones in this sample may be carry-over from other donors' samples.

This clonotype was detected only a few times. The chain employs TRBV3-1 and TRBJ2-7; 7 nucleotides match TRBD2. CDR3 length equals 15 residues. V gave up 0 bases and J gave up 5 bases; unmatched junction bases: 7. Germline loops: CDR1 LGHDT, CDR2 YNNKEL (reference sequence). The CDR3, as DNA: TGTGCCAGCAGCCAAGATCCTAGCGGCCCCAACGAGCAGTACTTC. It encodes CASSQDPSGPNEQYF.

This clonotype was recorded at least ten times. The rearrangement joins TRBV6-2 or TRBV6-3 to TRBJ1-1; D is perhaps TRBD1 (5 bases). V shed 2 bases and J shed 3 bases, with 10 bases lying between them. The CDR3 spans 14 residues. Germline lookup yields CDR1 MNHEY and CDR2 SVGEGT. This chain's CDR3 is CASSYIGGDTEAFF. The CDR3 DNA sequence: TGTGCCAGCAGTTACATTGGGGGGGACACTGAAGCTTTCTTT.

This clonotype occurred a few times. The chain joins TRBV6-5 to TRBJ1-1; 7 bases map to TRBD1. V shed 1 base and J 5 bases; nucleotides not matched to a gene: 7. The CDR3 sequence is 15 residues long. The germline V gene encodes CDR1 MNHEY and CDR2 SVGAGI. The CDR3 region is CASSYYRGGGTEAFF. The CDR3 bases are TGTGCCAGCAGTTACTACAGGGGTGGTGGGACTGAAGCTTTCTTT.

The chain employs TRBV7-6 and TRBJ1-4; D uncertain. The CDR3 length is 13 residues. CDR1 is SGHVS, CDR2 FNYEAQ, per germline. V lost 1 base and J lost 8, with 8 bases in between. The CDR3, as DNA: TGTGCCAGCAGCTTAGGGCCTTCGGAAAAACTGTTTTTT. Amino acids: CASSLGPSEKLFF.

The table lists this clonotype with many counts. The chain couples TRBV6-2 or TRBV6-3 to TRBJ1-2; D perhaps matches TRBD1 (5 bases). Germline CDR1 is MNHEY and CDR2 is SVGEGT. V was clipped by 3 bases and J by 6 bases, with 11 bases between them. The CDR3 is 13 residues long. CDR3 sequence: CASSYKGDDGYTF. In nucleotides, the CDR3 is TGTGCCAGCAGTTATAAAGGGGATGATGGCTACACCTTC.

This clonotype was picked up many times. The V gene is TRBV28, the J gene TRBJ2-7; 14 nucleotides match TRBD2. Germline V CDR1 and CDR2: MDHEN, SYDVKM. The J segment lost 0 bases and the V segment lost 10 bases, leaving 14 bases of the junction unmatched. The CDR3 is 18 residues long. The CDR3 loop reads CATLVGTSGGGFSYEQYF. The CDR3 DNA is TGTGCCACCCTGGTCGGGACTAGCGGGGGAGGGTTCTCCTACGAGCAGTACTTC. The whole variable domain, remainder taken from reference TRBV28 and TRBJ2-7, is DVKVTQSSRYLVKRTGEKVFLECVQDMDHENMFWYRQDPGLGLRLIYFSYDVKMKEKGDIPEGYSVSREKKERFSLILESASTNQTSMYLCATLVGTSGGGFSYEQYFGPGTRLTVT.

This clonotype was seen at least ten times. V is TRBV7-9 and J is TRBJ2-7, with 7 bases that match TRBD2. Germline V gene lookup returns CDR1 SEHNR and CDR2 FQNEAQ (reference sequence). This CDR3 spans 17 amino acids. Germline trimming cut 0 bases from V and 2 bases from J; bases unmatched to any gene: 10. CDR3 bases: TGTGCCAGCAGCTTAGCTAGCCGGCGGGGGATGACCTACGAGCAGTACTTC. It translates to CASSLASRRGMTYEQYF.

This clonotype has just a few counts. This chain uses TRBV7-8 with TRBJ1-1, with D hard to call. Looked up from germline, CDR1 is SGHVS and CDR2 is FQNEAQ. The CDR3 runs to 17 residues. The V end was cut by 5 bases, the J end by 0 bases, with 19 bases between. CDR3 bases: TGTGCCAGCAGCCTAGTCGACTTGGTAGTTTTGAACACTGAAGCTTTCTTT. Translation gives CASSLVDLVVLNTEAFF.

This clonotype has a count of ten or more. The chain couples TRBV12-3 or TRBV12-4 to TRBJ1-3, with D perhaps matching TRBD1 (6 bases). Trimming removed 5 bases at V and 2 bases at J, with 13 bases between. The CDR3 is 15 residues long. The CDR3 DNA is TGTGCCAGCAGTCCCCCAAGGGACACTGGAAACACCATATATTTT. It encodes CASSPPRDTGNTIYF.

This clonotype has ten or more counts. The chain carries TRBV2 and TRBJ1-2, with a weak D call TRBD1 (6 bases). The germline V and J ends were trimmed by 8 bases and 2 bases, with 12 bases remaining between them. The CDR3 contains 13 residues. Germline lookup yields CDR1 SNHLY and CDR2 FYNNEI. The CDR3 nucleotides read TGTGCCAGCGAGATACAGGGAAACTATGGCTACACCTTC. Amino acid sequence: CASEIQGNYGYTF.

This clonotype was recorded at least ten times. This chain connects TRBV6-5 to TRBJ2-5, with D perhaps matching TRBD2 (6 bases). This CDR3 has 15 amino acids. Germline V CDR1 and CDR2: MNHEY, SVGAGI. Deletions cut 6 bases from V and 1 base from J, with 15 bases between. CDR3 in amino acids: CASSPRGTVQETQYF. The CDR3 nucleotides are TGTGCCAGCAGCCCACGGGGGACCGTCCAAGAGACCCAGTACTTC.

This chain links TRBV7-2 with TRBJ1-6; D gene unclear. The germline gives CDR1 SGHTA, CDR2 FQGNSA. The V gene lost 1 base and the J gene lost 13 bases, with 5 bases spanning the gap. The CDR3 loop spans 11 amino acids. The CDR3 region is CASSLGTPLHF. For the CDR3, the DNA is TGTGCCAGCAGCTTAGGGACCCCCCTCCACTTT.

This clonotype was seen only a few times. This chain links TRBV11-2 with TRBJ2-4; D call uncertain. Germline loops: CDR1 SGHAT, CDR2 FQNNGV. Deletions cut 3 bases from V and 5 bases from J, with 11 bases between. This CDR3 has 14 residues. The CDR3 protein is CASSFGVGENIQYF. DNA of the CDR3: TGTGCCAGCAGCTTTGGGGTGGGTGAAAACATTCAGTACTTC.

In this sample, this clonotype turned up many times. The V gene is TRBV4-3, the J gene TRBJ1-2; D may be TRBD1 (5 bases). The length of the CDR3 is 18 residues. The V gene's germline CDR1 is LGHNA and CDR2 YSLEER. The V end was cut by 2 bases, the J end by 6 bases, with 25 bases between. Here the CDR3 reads CASSQFDMGGVPMDGYTF. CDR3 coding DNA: TGCGCCAGCAGCCAATTCGATATGGGGGGGGTCCCTATGGATGGCTACACCTTC.

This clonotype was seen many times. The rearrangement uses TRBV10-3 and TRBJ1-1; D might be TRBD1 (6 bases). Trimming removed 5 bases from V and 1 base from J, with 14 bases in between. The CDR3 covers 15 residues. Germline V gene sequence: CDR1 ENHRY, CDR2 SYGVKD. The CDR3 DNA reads TGTGCCATCAGTACTAAACCGACAGGGAACACTGAAGCTTTCTTT. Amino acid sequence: CAISTKPTGNTEAFF.

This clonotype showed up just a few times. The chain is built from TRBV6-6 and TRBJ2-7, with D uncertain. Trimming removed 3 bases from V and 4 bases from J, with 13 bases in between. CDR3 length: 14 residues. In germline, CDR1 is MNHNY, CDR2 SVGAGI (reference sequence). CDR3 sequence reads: CASSYLGPGYEQYF. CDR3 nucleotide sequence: TGTGCCAGCAGTTATTTGGGCCCTGGGTACGAGCAGTACTTC.

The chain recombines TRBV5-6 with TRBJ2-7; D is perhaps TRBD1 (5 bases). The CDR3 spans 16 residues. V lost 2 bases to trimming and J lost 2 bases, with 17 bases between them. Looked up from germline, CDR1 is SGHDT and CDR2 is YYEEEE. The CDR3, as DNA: TGTGCCAGCAGCTTTTTCCGTCCAAGGGGAACCTACGAGCAGTACTTC. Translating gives CASSFFRPRGTYEQYF.